This record looks at one T cell receptor (beta chain) sequence and its context. One end of the junction fails to match germline, which may point to a read error. TCR beta CDR3 sequences were amplified from RNA transcripts. Using the HTBI primer set, a first-round RT-PCR was run on the TCR CDR3. A single record per CDR3 protein comes from TCRdb applying MiXCR to the multiplex PCR reads. The sample consists of 600,000 to 800,000 distinct CDR3 sequences, just over 35% of them appearing once. These data come from a study of T cells in Graves' hyperthyroidism and ophthalmopathy. Study overall: Sampling of peripheral blood happened at initial diagnosis, prior to any treatment.

The patients, who ranged from 18 to 65 in age, presented with newly diagnosed hyperthyroidism lasting under 2 months. Fresh 10 ml peripheral blood yielded PBMCs. The length of the CDR3 is 13 residues. From germline, CDR1 is MDHEN and CDR2 SYDVKM. Material: blood. This sequence was found in a woman between 40 and 55 years old with Graves' hyperthyroidism. The chain has TRBV28 and TRBJ2-7; D could derive from TRBD1 or TRBD2 (5 bases each). CDR3 protein: CASSPSGTRATDF. CDR3 coding DNA: TGTGCCAGCAGCCCCTCCGGGACCCGCGCTACGGACTTC.